These 8 T cell receptor beta chains were sequenced from one sample in a study of early T cells in non-severe SARS-CoV-2 infection. From the 5' RACE reads, TCRdb called clonotypes with MiXCR, one entry per CDR3 protein. The sample holds under 60,000 distinct CDR3 sequences, approximately 9.9% seen once. The specimen sequenced was whole blood. These TCRs come from an adult who was a healthcare worker with PCR-confirmed SARS-CoV-2 infection or an uninfected control (not recorded which).

The CDR3 DNA follows: TGCGCCAGCAGCTTATCCGGTAGTGGAAGCACAGATACGCAGTATTTT. Translation: CASSLSGSGSTDTQYF. The chain uses TRBV5-1 and TRBJ2-3; D not resolved. V gave up 2 bases and J gave up 0 bases, with 13 bases separating them. The germline gives CDR1 SGHRS, CDR2 YFSETQ. The CDR3 length is 16 residues.

Only a few counts were recorded for this clonotype. The chain has TRBV20-1 and TRBJ1-1, with unresolved D. V shed 2 bases and J shed 1 base, with 14 bases lying between them. Germline loops: CDR1 DFQATT, CDR2 SNEGSKA (reference sequence). This CDR3 contains 15 residues. The CDR3 reads CSARSGGQTNTEAFF. The CDR3 nucleotides are TGCAGTGCTAGAAGTGGAGGGCAGACGAACACTGAAGCTTTCTTT.

This clonotype is classed as medium-sized. V gene TRBV20-1 combines with J gene TRBJ2-3; no definite D call. CDR1 and CDR2 (germline): DFQATT, SNEGSKA (reference sequence). The CDR3 covers 15 residues. The V and J ends lost 5 bases and 4 bases respectively, with 19 bases between them. The CDR3 reads CSAPAAPERADTQYF. The CDR3 DNA is TGCAGTGCTCCCGCGGCCCCCGAAAGGGCAGATACGCAGTATTTT.

This clonotype was seen a handful of times. This chain links TRBV11-2 with TRBJ2-2, with D hard to call. Germline CDR1 is SGHAT and CDR2 is FQNNGV. V was pared by 1 base and J by 6 bases, with 6 bases between. The CDR3 has 13 residues. In DNA, the CDR3 is TGTGCCAGCAGCTTAGCCCTTGCCGGGGAGCTGTTTTTT. Amino acid sequence: CASSLALAGELFF. The full variable domain, with the rest looked up from reference TRBV11-2 and TRBJ2-2, is EAGVAQSPRYKIIEKRQSVAFWCNPISGHATLYWYQQILGQGPKLLIQFQNNGVVDDSQLPKDRFSAERLKGVDSTLKIQPAKLEDSAVYLCASSLALAGELFFGEGSRLTVL.

In this sample, this clonotype turned up many times. The CDR3 sequence: CSATSPATSSTDTQYF. The CDR3 DNA reads TGCAGTGCTACCTCCCCAGCGACCTCCAGCACAGATACGCAGTATTTT. The rearrangement joins TRBV20-1 to TRBJ2-3; D not resolved. Germline loops: CDR1 DFQATT, CDR2 SNEGSKA (reference sequence). This CDR3 is 16 amino acids long. V lost 4 bases and J 0 bases, leaving 17 bases between the germline ends.

This chain connects TRBV10-3 to TRBJ2-2; TRBD1 aligns across 7 bases. The CDR3 extends over 15 amino acids. Trimming cost V 7 bases and J 5 bases; bases outside gene matches: 10. Germline-derived CDR1 and CDR2 are ENHRY and SYGVKD. Written as DNA, the CDR3 is TGTGCCATCACCGGACAGGCCCCGGGGACCGGGGAGCTGTTTTTT. This encodes CAITGQAPGTGELFF.

The sample holds a few counts of this clonotype. CDR3 residues: CAWRTAGGLGWRSQYF. In nucleotides, the CDR3 is TGTGCCTGGAGGACAGCGGGGGGCCTCGGTTGGAGATCGCAGTATTTT. The chain carries TRBV30 and TRBJ2-3, with 9 bases fitting TRBD2. With V trimmed by 3 bases and J by 10 bases, 17 bases remained unmatched. The germline CDR1 and CDR2 sequences are GTSNPN and SVGIG (reference sequence). This CDR3 is 16 amino acids long.

This clonotype was seen ten or more times. CDR3 in amino acids: CASTLGPAISTDTQYF. CDR3 DNA: TGTGCCAGCACCCTAGGACCGGCCATTAGCACAGATACGCAGTATTTT. J is TRBJ2-3 and V is TRBV9; D not certain. CDR1 and CDR2 (germline): SGDLS, YYNGEE. Trimming left V 6 bases short and J 0 bases short, with 17 bases between. This CDR3 comprises 16 residues. The full variable domain, with the rest looked up from reference TRBV9 and TRBJ2-3, is DSGVTQTPKHLITATGQRVTLRCSPRSGDLSVYWYQQSLDQGLQFLIQYYNGEERAKGNILERFSAQQFPDLHSELNLSSLELGDSALYFCASTLGPAISTDTQYFGPGTRLTVL.